At least ten counts were recorded for the clone carrying this T cell receptor (beta chain). Its antigen is not identified. This record belongs to a study of beta chain features in type 1 diabetes. As every portion of the isolated RNA was reverse transcribed, the sequencing read expressed TCRB transcripts. Around 3.9 million reads on average were seen across naive, central memory and regulatory T cell samples. TCRdb's table, derived via immunoSEQ multiplex PCR, lists solely in-frame clones and lacks some. The table shows some 150,000 clones, with approximately 10% occurring only once. Whole-study results and caveats: Insertion counts at VDJ junctions were lower in type 1 diabetes patients, who also showed more deletions there. People with Type 1 diabetes carried modestly yet significantly shorter TCRB CDR3s in all four CD4+ subsets. Researchers reported that naive, central memory and Treg TCRB repertoires appeared more similar in patients than in healthy donors.

This receptor was identified in a woman aged 30 to 39 with type 1 diabetes. Sequenced: central memory CD4+ T cells from blood.

The CDR3 sequence is CSVGWLSDEQFF. CDR3 nucleotide sequence: TGCAGCGTTGGGTGGTTGTCGGATGAGCAGTTCTTC. The gene calls are TRBV29-1 and TRBJ2-1; D is uncertain. The germline V gene has CDR1 SQVTM and CDR2 ANQGSEA. The CDR3 totals 12 residues. Trimming removed 4 bases at V and 8 bases at J, with 12 bases between.